Listed below are T cell receptor beta chains from one sample, sequenced in a study of T cell responses to AZD1222 COVID-19 vaccine. TCRdb's table, derived via immunoSEQ multiplex PCR, lists solely in-frame clones and lacks some. The sample yields some 95,000 clones, 85% to 90% seen once. Sequenced material: peripheral blood, taken on day 0 of MenACWY control vaccination. The receptors come from an adult in good health. Each CDR3 is given with its conserved first and last residue. The D gene is left open where the match is weak. A clone size is listed for some rows: how often the clone was seen (once, few, many), or a class if it is expanded.

d_gene: -; j_gene: TRBJ1-2; abundance: medium-sized; v_gene: TRBV6-2/TRBV6-3; len: 11; CDR3aa: CASSRFYGYTF; CDR3nt: TGTGCCAGCAGTCGGTTCTATGGCTACACCTTC
d_gene: TRBD2; j_gene: TRBJ2-1; abundance: -; v_gene: TRBV6-2/TRBV6-3; len: 18; CDR3aa: CASSYEVLAGASANEQFF; CDR3nt: TGTGCCAGCAGTTACGAAGTTCTAGCGGGGGCCAGTGCAAATGAGCAGTTCTTC
d_gene: TRBD2; j_gene: TRBJ2-7; abundance: -; v_gene: TRBV14; len: 15; CDR3aa: CASSNRTSVAYEQYF; CDR3nt: TGTGCCAGCAGCAACAGGACTAGCGTTGCCTACGAGCAGTACTTC
d_gene: TRBD1; j_gene: TRBJ2-1; abundance: -; v_gene: TRBV5-6; len: 17; CDR3aa: CASSLRASGTVYNEQFF; CDR3nt: TGTGCCAGCAGCTTGCGTGCCAGTGGGACAGTATACAATGAGCAGTTCTTC
d_gene: TRBD2; j_gene: TRBJ2-1; abundance: -; v_gene: TRBV6-5; len: 14; CDR3aa: CASSSGGANDEQFF; CDR3nt: TGTGCCAGCAGTTCCGGGGGGGCCAACGATGAGCAGTTCTTC
d_gene: -; j_gene: TRBJ1-6; abundance: -; v_gene: TRBV29-1; len: 13; CDR3aa: CSVGTTANSPLHF; CDR3nt: TGCAGCGTTGGGACAACTGCTAATTCACCCCTCCACTTT
d_gene: TRBD2; j_gene: TRBJ2-1; abundance: once; v_gene: TRBV19; len: 16; CDR3aa: CASTSSGGPPYNEQFF; CDR3nt: TGTGCCAGTACGTCTAGCGGGGGCCCGCCCTACAATGAGCAGTTCTTC
d_gene: TRBD1; j_gene: TRBJ1-1; abundance: medium-sized; v_gene: TRBV7-9; len: 15; CDR3aa: CASSPNRGQELEAFF; CDR3nt: TGTGCCAGCAGCCCAAACAGGGGCCAGGAGCTTGAAGCTTTCTTT
d_gene: -; j_gene: TRBJ1-5; abundance: -; v_gene: TRBV6-6; len: 15; CDR3aa: CASSYGGVGNQPQHF; CDR3nt: TGTGCCAGCAGTTACGGAGGGGTCGGCAATCAGCCCCAGCATTTT
d_gene: -; j_gene: TRBJ1-6; abundance: -; v_gene: TRBV7-2; len: 13; CDR3aa: CASSSIESGSLHF; CDR3nt: TGTGCCAGCAGCTCGATCGAAAGTGGTTCCCTCCACTTT
d_gene: -; j_gene: TRBJ2-1; abundance: -; v_gene: TRBV7-3; len: 16; CDR3aa: CASSLGGAGASQGQFF; CDR3nt: TGTGCCAGCAGCTTAGGAGGGGCGGGCGCCTCCCAAGGGCAGTTCTTC
d_gene: TRBD2; j_gene: TRBJ2-5; abundance: -; v_gene: TRBV11-3; len: 16; CDR3aa: CASSLAGTRGVKTQYF; CDR3nt: TGTGCCAGCAGCTTAGCCGGGACTAGGGGCGTGAAGACCCAGTACTTC
d_gene: -; j_gene: TRBJ1-1; abundance: -; v_gene: TRBV30; len: 13; CDR3aa: CAWSVQGNTEAFF; CDR3nt: TGTGCCTGGAGTGTACAGGGCAACACTGAAGCTTTCTTT
d_gene: -; j_gene: TRBJ1-3; abundance: -; v_gene: TRBV11-3; len: 13; CDR3aa: CASSPTHGNTIYF; CDR3nt: TGTGCCAGCAGCCCTACGCACGGAAACACCATATATTTT
d_gene: -; j_gene: TRBJ1-3; abundance: -; v_gene: TRBV10-3; len: 16; CDR3aa: CAISEIQGSSGNTIYF; CDR3nt: TGTGCCATCAGTGAGATTCAGGGAAGCTCTGGAAACACCATATATTTT
d_gene: -; j_gene: TRBJ2-7; abundance: -; v_gene: TRBV27; len: 13; CDR3aa: CASSYGISYEQYF; CDR3nt: TGTGCCAGCAGTTACGGGATCTCCTACGAGCAGTACTTC